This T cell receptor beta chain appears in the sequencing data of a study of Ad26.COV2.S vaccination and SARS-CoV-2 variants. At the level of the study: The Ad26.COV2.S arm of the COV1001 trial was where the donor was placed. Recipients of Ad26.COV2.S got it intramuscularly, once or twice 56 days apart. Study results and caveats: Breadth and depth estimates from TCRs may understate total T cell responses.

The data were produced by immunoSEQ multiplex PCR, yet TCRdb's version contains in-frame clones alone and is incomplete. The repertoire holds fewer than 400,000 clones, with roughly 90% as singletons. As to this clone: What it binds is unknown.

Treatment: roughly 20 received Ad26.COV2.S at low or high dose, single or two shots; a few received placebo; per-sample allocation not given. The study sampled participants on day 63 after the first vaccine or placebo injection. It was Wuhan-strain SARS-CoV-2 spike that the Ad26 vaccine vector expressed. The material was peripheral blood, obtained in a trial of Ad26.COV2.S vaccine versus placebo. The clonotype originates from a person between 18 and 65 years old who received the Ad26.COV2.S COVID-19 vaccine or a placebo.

The CDR3 sequence: CASRPDTGIPYEQYF. The CDR3 DNA reads as TGTGCCAGCAGGCCAGATACCGGGATACCCTACGAGCAGTACTTC. The V gene is TRBV2, the J gene TRBJ2-7; D is perhaps TRBD2 (5 bases). The CDR3 runs to 15 residues. The germline V gene encodes CDR1 SNHLY and CDR2 FYNNEI. The V and J ends lost 6 bases and 2 bases respectively, with 17 bases between them.